This TCR beta chain was observed in a study of OX40 agonist ivuxolimab in advanced cancers. About the investigation overall: The costimulatory receptor OX40 (CD134) was targeted by ivuxolimab, a fully human IgG2 agonistic monoclonal antibody. Intravenous ivuxolimab was administered to patients every 2 weeks at six dose levels: 0.01, 0.1, 0.3, 1.5, 3 and 10 mg/kg. Among the roughly 50 dose-escalation patients, about 19 had hepatocellular carcinoma, some 15 melanoma, 9 renal cell carcinoma and 9 head and neck cancer. In the dose-escalation cohort, around 80% of patients were male, and the mean age was around 60 years with a range of about 20 to 90. Patients were allowed to have had prior anti-PD-1, anti-PD-L1 or anti-CTLA-4 therapy, and roughly 40% of the dose-escalation patients had previously received checkpoint inhibitors. Partial responses were achieved by three dose-escalation patients, of whom one had hepatocellular carcinoma and two had cutaneous melanoma. Peripheral TCRbeta sequencing was intended to test whether TCR sequence diversity was altered and clonal T-cell expansion was caused by ivuxolimab. The monotherapy dose-escalation portion (N of about 47 patients) of the phase I ivuxolimab trial is reported in the paper. Beyond this particular receptor, the publication reports: Low levels of normalized T-cell clonal expansion were also seen in some patients who did not respond. After ivuxolimab, CD8+ T cells had more expanded clones than CD4+ T cells on average. Clonal expansion of both CD4+ and CD8+ blood T cells was observed from baseline to week 6 at doses 0.1 to 3.0 mg/kg. In partial responders in the 0.1-3.0 mg/kg groups, normalized peripheral clonal expansion was found to be among the lowest, especially among CD8+ T cells. The antigen specificity of the peripheral T cells that underwent clonal expansion was not determined.

To sequence the TCRbeta CDR3 region, genomic DNA was isolated from the sorted cells. TCRbeta CDR3 regions were sequenced using the immunoSEQ Assay. TCRdb obtained this table from immuneACCESS and retained in-frame rearrangements with V and J assigned. These tables miss some clones; where compared with another copy, unresolved V genes account for less than half of the shortfall, and the remainder is unexplained. For this sample there are some 66,000 clones; more than 60% appear just once. The top ten clones comprise roughly 1.5% of the sample. Concerning this clone: The specificity of this receptor is unknown. There are no base qualities to consult, and no much larger clone falls within one base.

The trial excluded patients who had a history of autoimmune disease or were on systemic immunosuppression. Peripheral blood for TCR sequencing was collected from all dose cohorts at baseline, on cycle 4 day 1, and on cycle 7 day 1. The samples were taken from a phase I, first-in-human, multicenter, open-label dose-escalation trial of ivuxolimab. Adults with locally advanced or metastatic head and neck squamous cell, hepatocellular, melanoma or renal cell carcinoma were enrolled in the trial. CD4+ and CD8+ T cells were sorted separately from peripheral blood before TCR sequencing. V and J are trimmed by 4 bases and 0 bases, and the gene matches miss 2 bases of the junction. The germline V gene gives CDR1 as SGHAT and CDR2 as FQNNGV. Inclusive of the bounding cysteine and phenylalanine, the CDR3 is 16 residues long. The kept DNA is CDR3 alone, 48 bases in frame from the first base.

The chain links TRBV11-2 with TRBJ2-3, with TRBD2 identical over 12 junction bases. The TCR was taken from an adult with an advanced solid tumor such as melanoma, head and neck, liver or kidney cancer. The source was CD4+ or CD8+ T cells sorted from blood, collected in a trial of the OX40 agonist ivuxolimab. The CDR3 sequence is CASSSGTSGSTDTQYF. The nucleotide sequence reads as follows: TGTGCCAGCAGCTCCGGGACTAGCGGGAGCACAGATACGCAGTATTTT.